This TCR beta chain was captured in a study of metastatic and nonmetastatic thyroid tumors. Study-level information: Comparative analysis of repertoires was undertaken across blood and tumor or nodule tissue obtained from malignant and benign thyroid patients.

As to this clone: Its specificity is not known.

The study, taken as a whole, reports: TCR beta diversity was reportedly significantly higher in malignant thyroid tumors than benign nodules, in blood and tumor.

Authors' methods: Clinicopathological groups differed in CDR3, with these differences serving to build a distant-metastasis classifier for papillary thyroid cancer. TCRdb reanalyzed the PCR reads with MiXCR. The V and J calls and clone size are TCRdb's, not the authors'. The table includes around 52,000 clones, 25% to 30% detected once. Nobody among the patients had been given any treatment before thyroid surgery. V shed 3 bases, J shed 0 bases, and the junction held 2 bases outside the gene matches. This CDR3 spans 13 amino acids. Germline V gives CDR1 DFQATT, CDR2 SNEGSKA (reference sequence). The receptor comes from a female donor with papillary thyroid cancer or a benign thyroid nodule (not recorded which). Some clones in this sample may be carry-over from other donors' samples. V usage is TRBV20-1 and J usage is TRBJ2-7, with 7 bases identical to TRBD2. The sequencing input was blood. CDR3 sequence reads: CSARGGSSYEQYF. As DNA, the CDR3 is TGCAGTGCTAGGGGGGGGAGCTCCTACGAGCAGTACTTC.